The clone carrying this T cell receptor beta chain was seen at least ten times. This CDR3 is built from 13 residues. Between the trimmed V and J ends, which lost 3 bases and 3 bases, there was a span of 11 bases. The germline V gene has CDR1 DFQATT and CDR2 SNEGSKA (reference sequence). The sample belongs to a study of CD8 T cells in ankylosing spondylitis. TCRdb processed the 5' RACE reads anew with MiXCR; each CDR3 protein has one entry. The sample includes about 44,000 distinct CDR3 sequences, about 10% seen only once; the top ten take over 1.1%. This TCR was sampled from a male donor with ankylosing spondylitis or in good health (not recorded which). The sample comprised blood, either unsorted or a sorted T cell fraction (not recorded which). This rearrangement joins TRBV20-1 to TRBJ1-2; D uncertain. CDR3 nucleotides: TGCAGTGCTAGCCCCCAGCCCTACTATGGCTACACCTTC. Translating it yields CSASPQPYYGYTF.